These T cell receptor beta chains were read from a single sample in a study of cytomegalovirus exposure and HLA in healthy donors. This table comes from immunoSEQ multiplex PCR, and its TCRdb copy is limited to in-frame clones, with some not included. The table lists roughly 110,000 clones, around 80% of them singletons. The sample was PBMCs. All receptors come from a man between 60 and 75 years old in good health and CMV-seronegative. Both conserved end residues are part of each CDR3. The order of the fields is CDR3 DNA, CDR3 protein, J gene, V gene, clone size, D gene. The D gene is left open where the match is weak. The size field is filled for only some rows; it gives once, few, many or a size class.

cdr3_nt: TGTGCCAGTAGTACAGGGGCCGCGACCTACGAGCAGTACTTC; cdr3_aa: CASSTGAATYEQYF; j_call: TRBJ2-7; v_call: TRBV19; clone_size: -; d_call: -
cdr3_nt: TGTGCCAGCAGCCACCGGGACATTCAGTACGAGCAGTACTTC; cdr3_aa: CASSHRDIQYEQYF; j_call: TRBJ2-7; v_call: TRBV7-9; clone_size: -; d_call: -
cdr3_nt: TGTGCCAGCAGCGCCACAGGGAGCTCCTACAATGAGCAGTTCTTC; cdr3_aa: CASSATGSSYNEQFF; j_call: TRBJ2-1; v_call: TRBV9; clone_size: -; d_call: -
cdr3_nt: TGTGCCAGCAGAAACGGGCAGGGCCTGAACGGGGAGCTGTTTTTT; cdr3_aa: CASRNGQGLNGELFF; j_call: TRBJ2-2; v_call: TRBV2; clone_size: few; d_call: -
cdr3_nt: TGTGCCAGCAGTGAGCGGGGAGCCCAGGGGGAGACCCAGTACTTC; cdr3_aa: CASSERGAQGETQYF; j_call: TRBJ2-5; v_call: TRBV28; clone_size: -; d_call: -
cdr3_nt: TGTGCCAGCAGCTTAATGCGGGGGGCAGAGACCCAGTACTTC; cdr3_aa: CASSLMRGAETQYF; j_call: TRBJ2-5; v_call: TRBV7-2; clone_size: -; d_call: TRBD2
cdr3_nt: TGTGCCAGCAGCCGATCGGGACAGTCGAACACCGGGGAGCTGTTTTTT; cdr3_aa: CASSRSGQSNTGELFF; j_call: TRBJ2-2; v_call: TRBV28; clone_size: -; d_call: TRBD1
cdr3_nt: TGTGCCAGCAGTGACCAGGGGCTTGGAGGCTACACCTTC; cdr3_aa: CASSDQGLGGYTF; j_call: TRBJ1-2; v_call: TRBV2; clone_size: -; d_call: -
cdr3_nt: TGTGCCAGCAGCCCGGGACTCGGGGTAGGTTCACCCCTCCACTTT; cdr3_aa: CASSPGLGVGSPLHF; j_call: TRBJ1-6; v_call: TRBV6-5; clone_size: few; d_call: -
cdr3_nt: TGTGCCAGCAGTGATTTCCGTGAAGCTTTCTTT; cdr3_aa: CASSDFREAFF; j_call: TRBJ1-1; v_call: TRBV6-1; clone_size: few; d_call: -